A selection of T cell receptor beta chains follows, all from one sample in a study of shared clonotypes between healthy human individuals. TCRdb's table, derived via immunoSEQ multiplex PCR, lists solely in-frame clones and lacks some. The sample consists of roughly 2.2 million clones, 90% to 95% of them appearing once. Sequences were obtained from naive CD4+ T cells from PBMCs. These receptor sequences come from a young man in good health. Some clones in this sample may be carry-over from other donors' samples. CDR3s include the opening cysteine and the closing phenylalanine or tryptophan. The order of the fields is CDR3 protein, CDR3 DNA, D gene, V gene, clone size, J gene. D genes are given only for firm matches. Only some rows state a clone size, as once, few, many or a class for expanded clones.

CASSLPSMNTEAFF TGCGCCAGCTCACTTCCCAGCATGAACACTGAAGCTTTCTTT NA TRBV5-1 once TRBJ1-1
CASAREGGGNYGYTF TGTGCCAGCGCCAGGGAGGGAGGGGGTAACTATGGCTACACCTTC NA TRBV9 NA TRBJ1-2
CASSFLRDYGYTF TGTGCCAGCAGCTTCCTCAGGGACTATGGCTACACCTTC NA TRBV5-5 NA TRBJ1-2
CASRLPGDFPRLRETQYF TGTGCAAGTCGCTTACCGGGGGACTTCCCTCGACTTAGAGAGACCCAGTACTTC NA TRBV12-2 NA TRBJ2-5
CATSLFYEQYF TGTGCCACCAGCCTTTTCTACGAGCAGTACTTC NA TRBV15 NA TRBJ2-7
CATVGGISYEQYF TGTGCCACCGTGGGAGGAATCTCCTACGAGCAGTACTTC NA TRBV10-3 NA TRBJ2-7
CASRWDTGELFF TGTGCCAGCAGATGGGACACCGGGGAGCTGTTTTTT NA TRBV2 NA TRBJ2-2
CASSYSDRDNSPLHF TGTGCCAGCAGTTACTCCGACAGGGATAATTCACCCCTCCACTTT TRBD1 TRBV6-5 NA TRBJ1-6
CASSLSGTNTGELFF TGTGCCAGCAGCTTAAGTGGGACGAACACCGGGGAGCTGTTTTTT NA TRBV7-3 NA TRBJ2-2
CASKYAGTGSNEQFF TGTGCCAGCAAGTATGCGGGGACGGGTAGCAATGAGCAGTTCTTC NA TRBV6-1 NA TRBJ2-1
CAWRKLIPYNEQFF TGTGCCTGGAGAAAACTAATCCCCTACAATGAGCAGTTCTTC NA TRBV30 NA TRBJ2-1